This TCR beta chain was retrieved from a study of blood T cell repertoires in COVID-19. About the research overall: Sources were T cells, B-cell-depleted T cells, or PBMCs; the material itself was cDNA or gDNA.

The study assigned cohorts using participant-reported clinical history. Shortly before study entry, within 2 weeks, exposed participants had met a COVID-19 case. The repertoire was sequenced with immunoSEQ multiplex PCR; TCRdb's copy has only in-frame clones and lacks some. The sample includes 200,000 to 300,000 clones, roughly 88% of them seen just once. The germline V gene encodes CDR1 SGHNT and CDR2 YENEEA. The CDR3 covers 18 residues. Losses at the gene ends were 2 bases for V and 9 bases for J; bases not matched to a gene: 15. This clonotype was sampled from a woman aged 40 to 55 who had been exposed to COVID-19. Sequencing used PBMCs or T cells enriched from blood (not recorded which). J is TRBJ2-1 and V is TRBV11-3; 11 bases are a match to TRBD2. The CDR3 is CASSLLPGLAVLGGEQFF. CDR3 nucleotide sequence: TGTGCCAGCAGCTTACTGCCGGGACTAGCGGTTTTGGGTGGTGAGCAGTTCTTC.